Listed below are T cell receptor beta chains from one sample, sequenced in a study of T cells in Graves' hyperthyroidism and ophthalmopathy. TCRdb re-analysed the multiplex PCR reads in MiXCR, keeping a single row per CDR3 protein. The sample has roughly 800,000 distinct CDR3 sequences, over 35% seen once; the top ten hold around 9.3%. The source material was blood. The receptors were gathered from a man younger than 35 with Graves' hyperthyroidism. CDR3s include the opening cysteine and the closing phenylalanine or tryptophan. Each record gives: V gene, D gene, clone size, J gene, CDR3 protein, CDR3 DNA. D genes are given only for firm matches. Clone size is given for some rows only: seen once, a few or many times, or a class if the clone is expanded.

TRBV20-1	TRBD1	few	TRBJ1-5	CSARPADRGRQPQHF	TGCAGTGCTAGACCCGCGGACAGGGGGAGACAGCCCCAGCATTTT
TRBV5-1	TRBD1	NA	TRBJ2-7	CASSPTGQNHEQYF	TGCGCCAGCAGCCCGACAGGGCAGAACCACGAGCAGTACTTC
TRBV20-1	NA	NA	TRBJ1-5	CSARDNSGDNQPQHF	TGCAGTGCTAGAGATAATTCGGGGGACAATCAGCCCCAGCATTTT
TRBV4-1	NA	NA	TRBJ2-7	CASSQEPAPYEQYF	TGTGCCAGCAGCCAAGAGCCCGCACCCTACGAGCAGTACTTC
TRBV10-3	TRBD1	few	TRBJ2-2	CATSQGADTGELFF	TGTGCCACCTCACAGGGGGCTGACACCGGGGAGCTGTTTTTT
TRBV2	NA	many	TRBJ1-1	CASSDSWSEAFF	TGTGCCAGCAGTGATAGCTGGAGTGAAGCTTTCTTT
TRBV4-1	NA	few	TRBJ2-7	CASSPGWLASYEQYF	TGCGCCAGCAGTCCCGGTTGGCTGGCCTCCTACGAGCAGTACTTC
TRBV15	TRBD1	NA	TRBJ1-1	CATSRDRGRVAFF	TGTGCCACCAGCAGAGACAGGGGGCGCGTAGCTTTCTTT
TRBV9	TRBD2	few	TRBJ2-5	CASSVASRAGGQETQYF	TGTGCCAGCAGCGTAGCTTCGAGGGCCGGGGGGCAAGAGACCCAGTACTTC
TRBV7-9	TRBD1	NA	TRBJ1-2	CASSFGWTGYGYTF	TGCGCCAGCAGCTTCGGCTGGACAGGCTATGGCTACACCTTC
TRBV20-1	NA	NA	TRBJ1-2	CSAAGDAGEPGYTF	TGCAGTGCCGCCGGGGACGCCGGCGAGCCTGGCTACACCTTC
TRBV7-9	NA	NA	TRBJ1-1	CASSLGMQGSTEAFF	TGTGCCAGCAGCTTAGGCATGCAGGGCTCCACTGAAGCTTTCTTT
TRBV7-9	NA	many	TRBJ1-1	CASSLMADTEAFF	TGTGCCAGCAGCTTAATGGCGGACACTGAAGCTTTCTTT
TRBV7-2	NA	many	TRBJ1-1	CASSAQGIEAFF	TGTGCCAGCAGCGCTCAGGGCATTGAAGCTTTCTTT
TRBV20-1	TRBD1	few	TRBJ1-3	CSARTGFGNTIYF	TGCAGTGCTAGGACAGGGTTTGGAAACACCATATATTTT
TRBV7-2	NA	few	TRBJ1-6	CASSQESGQFHSPLHF	TGCGCCAGCAGCCAAGAAAGTGGACAGTTCCATTCACCCCTCCACTTT
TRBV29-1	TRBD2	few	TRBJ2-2	CSALTSAGTGELFF	TGCAGCGCCTTGACTAGCGCGGGCACCGGGGAGCTGTTTTTT
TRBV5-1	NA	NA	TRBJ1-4	CASSPDANEKLFF	TGCGCCAGCAGCCCGGACGCTAATGAAAAACTGTTTTTT
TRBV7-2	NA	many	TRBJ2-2	CASSWAGELFF	TGTGCCAGCAGCTGGGCCGGGGAGCTGTTTTTT
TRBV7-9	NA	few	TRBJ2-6	CASSLRQFSISSGANVLTF	TGTGCCAGCAGCTTAAGACAGTTCTCGATCAGCTCTGGGGCCAACGTCCTGACTTTC
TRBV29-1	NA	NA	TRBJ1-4	CSVESRGNTGEKLFF	TGCAGCGTTGAAAGCCGAGGGAACACCGGGGAAAAACTGTTTTTT
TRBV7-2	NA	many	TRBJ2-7	CASSLEGGWQYF	TGTGCCAGCAGCTTAGAGGGGGGCTGGCAGTACTTC
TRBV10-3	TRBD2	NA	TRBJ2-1	CAISGRADEQFF	TGTGCCATCAGCGGGAGGGCCGACGAGCAGTTCTTC
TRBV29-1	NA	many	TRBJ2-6	CSIADMASGANVLTF	TGCAGCATCGCTGACATGGCTTCTGGGGCCAACGTCCTGACTTTC
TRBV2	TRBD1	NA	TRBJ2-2	CASSDGTGGITGELFF	TGTGCCAGCAGTGATGGGACAGGGGGAATCACCGGGGAGCTGTTTTTT
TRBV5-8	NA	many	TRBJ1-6	CASSLRQFSSPLHF	TGTGCCAGCAGCTTGCGGCAGTTTAGTTCACCCCTCCACTTT
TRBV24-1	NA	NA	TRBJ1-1	CASSFGRAEAFF	TGTGCCAGCAGTTTTGGAAGGGCTGAAGCTTTCTTT
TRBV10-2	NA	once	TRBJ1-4	CASSQDSTGLGLLFF	TGTGCCAGCAGCCAAGATTCTACAGGGCTCGGACTACTGTTTTTT
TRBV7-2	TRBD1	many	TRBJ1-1	CASSLGQGTLAFF	TGTGCCAGCAGCCTGGGACAGGGTACTCTGGCTTTCTTT